Below are 24 T cell receptor beta chains sequenced from a single sample in a study of blood T cell repertoires in COVID-19. Measured with immunoSEQ multiplex PCR; TCRdb has only the in-frame clones, and not every one. The data hold about 200,000 clones, with around 90% observed a single time. The material sequenced was peripheral blood. The receptors come from a man in his fifties with acute or convalescent COVID-19.

The genes are TRBV13 and TRBJ2-7; D is perhaps TRBD2 (6 bases). This CDR3 has 13 residues. Germline loops: CDR1 PRHDT, CDR2 FYEKMQ (reference sequence). Trimming took off 8 bases at V and 8 bases at J, with 19 bases between the two ends. CDR3 nucleotides: TGTGCCAGCGAGCTTGGGCGGGGTCCGAAGCAGTACTTC. This gives the protein CASELGRGPKQYF. Using reference TRBV13 and TRBJ2-7 for the parts outside the CDR3, the full variable domain is AAGVIQSPRHLIKEKRETATLKCYPIPRHDTVYWYQQGPGQDPQFLISFYEKMQSDKGSIPDRFSAQQFSDYHSELNMSSLELGDSALYFCASELGRGPKQYFGPGTRLTVT.

V usage is TRBV7-6 and J usage is TRBJ2-1, with 16 bases aligning to TRBD2. This CDR3 is built from 20 residues. J was trimmed by 8 bases and V by 2 bases; bases with no gene match: 15. The V gene's germline CDR1 is SGHVS and CDR2 FNYEAQ. CDR3 sequence reads: CASSLKGTSGRAVPQDEQFF. In DNA, the CDR3 is TGTGCCAGCAGCTTAAAAGGGACTAGCGGGAGGGCCGTACCCCAAGATGAGCAGTTCTTC.

The chain carries TRBV7-3 and TRBJ2-5, with a possible D match to TRBD2 (5 bases). Deletions cut 4 bases from V and 4 bases from J, with 13 bases between. This CDR3 region has 14 residues. Germline V lookup: CDR1 SGHTA, CDR2 FQGTGA. The CDR3 coding sequence is TGTGCCAGCAGCTACCCGGGGTCGGGAGAGACCCAGTACTTC. This codes for CASSYPGSGETQYF.

CDR3 in amino acids: CASSQDWGSQPQHF. The CDR3 DNA sequence: TGCGCCAGCAGCCAAGATTGGGGCAGTCAGCCCCAGCATTTT. The chain is built from TRBV4-3 and TRBJ1-5, with D possibly being TRBD1 (5 bases). Per the germline V gene, CDR1 is LGHNA and CDR2 is YSLEER. Trimming stripped 0 bases from V and 6 bases from J, with 9 bases between. The CDR3 consists of 14 residues.

The chain employs TRBV5-1 and TRBJ2-5; possible D gene TRBD1, 6 bases. Germline V CDR1 and CDR2: SGHRS, YFSETQ. The CDR3 has 14 residues. V was trimmed by 5 bases and J by 2 bases, leaving 13 bases between them. In DNA form, the CDR3 reads TGCGCCAGCAGTCCAGGGGTCCTTCAAGAGACCCAGTACTTC. This codes for CASSPGVLQETQYF.

V usage is TRBV5-6 and J usage is TRBJ2-1; 8 bases are shared with TRBD1. CDR1 is SGHDT and CDR2 is YYEEEE in the germline V gene. The CDR3 has 16 amino acids. V trimming: 2 bases; J trimming: 3 bases; junction bases outside the gene matches: 7. The CDR3 DNA reads as TGTGCCAGCAGCTTCGGTTTTACAGGGGGCTACAATGAGCAGTTCTTC. This encodes CASSFGFTGGYNEQFF.

The genes are TRBV25-1 and TRBJ1-2; 8 positions agree with TRBD1. Per the germline V gene, CDR1 is MGHDK and CDR2 is SYGVNS. The length of the CDR3 is 14 residues. V shed 3 bases and J 6 bases; nucleotides not matched to a gene: 6. The CDR3 sequence is CASSEQGARNGYTF. The CDR3 nucleotides are TGTGCCAGCAGTGAGCAGGGGGCGCGCAATGGCTACACCTTC.

The chain couples TRBV3-1 (or the pseudogene TRBV3-2) to TRBJ2-1; no clear D gene. Germline V CDR1 and CDR2: LGHDT, YNNKEL (reference sequence). Between the trimmed V and J ends, which lost 10 bases and 9 bases, there was a span of 13 bases. The CDR3 covers 11 residues. Written as DNA, the CDR3 is TGTGCCACCATCTTAGCCGGTGAGCAGTTCTTC. Translation: CATILAGEQFF.

CDR3 residues: CASSLPSTGSYTF. CDR3 DNA: TGTGCCAGCAGTTTACCGTCGACAGGGTCCTACACCTTC. V usage is TRBV28 and J usage is TRBJ1-2, with 7 bases identical to TRBD1. CDR1 MDHEN and CDR2 SYDVKM come from the germline V gene. J gave up 10 bases and V 2 bases, and 7 bases lay outside the gene matches. The length of the CDR3 is 13 residues.

Written as DNA, the CDR3 is TGCGCCAGCAGCCAAGGATCCGGGGACACCGGGGAGCTGTTTTTT. Translation: CASSQGSGDTGELFF. The rearrangement links TRBV4-1 to TRBJ2-2, with D tentatively TRBD2 (5 bases). The CDR3 is 15 amino acids. Germline CDR1 reads MGHRA; CDR2 reads YSYEKL. Trimming shortened V by 1 base and J by 3 bases, and 9 bases separated the two germline ends.

This chain links TRBV9 with TRBJ2-2; D is ambiguous. Trimming pared 0 bases from V and 0 bases from J, leaving 6 bases between. The CDR3 extends over 15 amino acids. Germline loops: CDR1 SGDLS, CDR2 YYNGEE. CDR3 protein: CASSVAISNTGELFF. The CDR3 DNA is TGTGCCAGCAGCGTAGCTATATCGAACACCGGGGAGCTGTTTTTT.

The rearrangement joins TRBV2 to TRBJ2-1; 7 positions agree with TRBD2. The CDR3 has 15 amino acids. With V trimmed by 5 bases and J by 6 bases, 10 bases remained unmatched. Germline V gene lookup returns CDR1 SNHLY and CDR2 FYNNEI. CDR3 protein: CASSRGSGITNEQFF. CDR3 sequence (DNA): TGTGCCAGCAGTCGCGGGAGCGGGATAACCAATGAGCAGTTCTTC. Full variable domain (missing parts from reference TRBV2 and TRBJ2-1): EPEVTQTPSHQVTQMGQEVILRCVPISNHLYFYWYRQILGQKVEFLVSFYNNEISEKSEIFDDQFSVERPDGSNFTLKIRSTKLEDSAMYFCASSRGSGITNEQFFGPGTRLTVL.

The rearrangement links TRBV7-6 to TRBJ2-2, with D possibly being TRBD1 (5 bases). Germline V gene lookup returns CDR1 SGHVS and CDR2 FNYEAQ. V was trimmed by 1 base and J by 4 bases, leaving 16 bases between them. The CDR3 covers 17 residues. The CDR3 loop is CASSLVSGSLLTGELFF. Here the CDR3 DNA reads TGTGCCAGCAGCTTAGTATCAGGGTCTCTGCTCACCGGGGAGCTGTTTTTT.

The rearrangement uses TRBV11-3 and TRBJ1-1, with a possible D match to TRBD1 (6 bases). The V end lost 5 bases, the J end lost 0 bases, and 10 bases lay between the germline ends. The CDR3 length is 14 residues. Germline assignment: CDR1 SGHNT and CDR2 YENEEA. This CDR3 is CASSPGQLNTEAFF. The CDR3 bases are TGTGCCAGCAGCCCCGGACAGTTGAACACTGAAGCTTTCTTT.

This clone was seen only a few times. The V and J genes are TRBV30 and TRBJ1-5, with D possibly TRBD1 on 5 matching bases. The V end was cut by 0 bases, the J end by 5 bases, with 8 bases between. The germline V gene has CDR1 GTSNPN and CDR2 SVGIG (reference sequence). CDR3 size: 13 residues. The chain's CDR3 is CAWSVRGDQPQHF. The CDR3 DNA reads TGTGCCTGGAGTGTACGGGGGGATCAGCCCCAGCATTTT.

The rearrangement uses TRBV6-5 and TRBJ1-3; D is uncertain. The CDR3 spans 14 residues. Germline lookup yields CDR1 MNHEY and CDR2 SVGAGI. V was cut by 6 bases and J by 0 bases, with 9 bases left in between. In DNA, the CDR3 is TGTGCCAGCAGGGGCCTACCCTCTGGAAACACCATATATTTT. It codes for CASRGLPSGNTIYF.

In its sample, this clone was seen once. J is TRBJ2-3 and V is TRBV20-1, with 8 bases matching TRBD2. The CDR3 is made up of 14 amino acids. Germline trimming cut 6 bases from V and 1 base from J; bases unmatched to any gene: 6. Germline V CDR1 and CDR2: DFQATT, SNEGSKA (reference sequence). CDR3 loop: CSASNGGGTDTQYF. The CDR3 bases are TGCAGTGCCAGTAACGGGGGGGGCACAGATACGCAGTATTTT.

CDR3 protein: CAIGRGGISYNEQFF. The DNA for the CDR3 is TGTGCCATCGGTCGGGGCGGGATCTCCTACAATGAGCAGTTCTTC. The rearrangement joins TRBV10-3 to TRBJ2-1; maybe TRBD2 (6 bases). V was cut by 8 bases and J by 0 bases, with 14 bases left in between. The CDR3 consists of 15 residues. Germline values: CDR1 ENHRY, CDR2 SYGVKD.

The chain links TRBV4-3 to TRBJ2-6; weak D call: TRBD1 (5 bases). The V end lost 2 bases, the J end lost 1 base, and 15 bases lay between the germline ends. The germline V gene encodes CDR1 LGHNA and CDR2 YSLEER. The CDR3 length is 18 residues. This CDR3 reads CASSQSIIQDSGANVLTF. The CDR3 DNA reads TGCGCCAGCAGCCAATCCATCATACAGGATTCTGGGGCCAACGTCCTGACTTTC.

This chain uses TRBV19 with TRBJ2-5; 13 positions match TRBD2. The J segment lost 5 bases and the V segment lost 5 bases, leaving 5 bases of the junction unmatched. The germline V gene has CDR1 LNHDA and CDR2 SQIVND (reference sequence). The CDR3 totals 15 residues. DNA of the CDR3: TGTGCCAGTAGTCGGACTAGCGGGGGTTATGAGACCCAGTACTTC. Translation gives CASSRTSGGYETQYF.

The chain has TRBV28 and TRBJ1-1; a possible D gene is TRBD1 (6 bases). The CDR3 is 14 residues long. The ends were cut back, 11 bases at V and 4 bases at J, with 20 bases in the middle. Germline values: CDR1 MDHEN, CDR2 SYDVKM. Here the CDR3 DNA reads TGTGCCTGTTTTAGGGGGGGCTGGAGCACTGAAGCTTTCTTT. Protein sequence: CACFRGGWSTEAFF.

The chain carries TRBV7-9 and TRBJ2-2, with D possibly matching TRBD2 (7 bases). Germline V CDR1 and CDR2: SEHNR, FQNEAQ (reference sequence). The V end lost 7 bases, the J end lost 1 base, and 22 bases lay between the germline ends. The CDR3 sequence is 18 residues long. CDR3 in amino acids: CASTSPDPGGLNTGELFF. The CDR3 bases are TGTGCCAGCACCTCCCCCGACCCGGGGGGCCTGAACACCGGGGAGCTGTTTTTT.

V is TRBV30 and J is TRBJ1-1; D perhaps matches TRBD1 (6 bases). V was cut by 2 bases and J by 0 bases, with 13 bases left in between. This CDR3 contains 15 residues. Germline V gene lookup returns CDR1 GTSNPN and CDR2 SVGIG (reference sequence). CDR3 residues: CAWSPATGMNTEAFF. CDR3 bases: TGTGCCTGGAGTCCCGCGACAGGTATGAACACTGAAGCTTTCTTT.

V and J are TRBV9 and TRBJ2-5, with TRBD1 matching 8 bases. The CDR3 is made up of 15 amino acids. The V segment lost 4 bases and the J segment 6 bases; nucleotides outside the gene matches: 11. Germline V gives CDR1 SGDLS, CDR2 YYNGEE. DNA for the CDR3: TGTGCCAGCAGCCCCCGTGGGACAGGCGGGCAGACCCAGTACTTC. This sequence encodes CASSPRGTGGQTQYF.